This T cell receptor (beta chain) was retrieved from a study of control samples from healthy donors and cancer patients. This table comes from immunoSEQ multiplex PCR, and its TCRdb copy is limited to in-frame clones, with some not included. Found here are about 28,000 clones, around 91% of them singletons; the top ten hold around 12%. V trimming: 9 bases; J trimming: 10 bases; junction bases outside the gene matches: 2. The CDR3 runs to 11 residues. Germline lookup yields CDR1 SNHLY and CDR2 FYNNEI. This TCR was recovered from a man aged 45-60 years with lung cancer. Sequencing input: PBMCs. The chain combines TRBV2 with TRBJ2-1, with 11 bases that match TRBD2. CDR3 amino acids: CASRLAGEQFF. The CDR3 coding sequence is TGTGCCAGTAGACTAGCGGGGGAGCAGTTCTTC. Full variable domain (remainder filled in from reference TRBV2 and TRBJ2-1): EPEVTQTPSHQVTQMGQEVILRCVPISNHLYFYWYRQILGQKVEFLVSFYNNEISEKSEIFDDQFSVERPDGSNFTLKIRSTKLEDSAMYFCASRLAGEQFFGPGTRLTVL.